One sample yielded the 10 T cell receptor beta chains listed below, sequenced in a study of beta chain features in type 1 diabetes. All of the isolated RNA was reverse transcribed, so expressed TCRB transcripts were sequenced. The repertoire was sequenced with immunoSEQ multiplex PCR; TCRdb's copy has only in-frame clones and lacks some. Of about 320,000 clones detected, 14% appear once; the ten largest clones hold over 5.5%. Sequencing used central memory CD4+ T cells from blood. The receptors were gathered from a man aged 25-40 years in good health.

This chain links TRBV4-3 with TRBJ1-3, with D unclear. V was trimmed by 5 bases and J by 4 bases, leaving 9 bases between them. Germline-derived CDR1 and CDR2 are LGHNA and YSLEER. The CDR3 contains 13 residues. CDR3 nucleotide sequence: TGCGCCAGCAGCTACAATGCAGGAAACACCATATATTTT. It encodes CASSYNAGNTIYF.

This clone was counted only a few times. The CDR3 DNA reads as TGCAGTGCTGAGTCGCAAGAGACCCAGTACTTC. It codes for CSAESQETQYF. This rearrangement joins TRBV20-1 to TRBJ2-5; unclear D gene. CDR1 and CDR2 from the germline V gene are DFQATT and SNEGSKA (reference sequence). V was trimmed by 5 bases and J by 2 bases, leaving 6 bases between them. This CDR3 is built from 11 residues.

This chain uses TRBV9 with TRBJ2-3; D is undetermined. Germline V gene sequence: CDR1 SGDLS, CDR2 YYNGEE. The V gene lost 4 bases and the J gene lost 4 bases, with 16 bases spanning the gap. This CDR3 spans 15 amino acids. The chain's CDR3 is CASSRLVQNSDTQYF. CDR3 nucleotides: TGTGCCAGCAGCCGGTTGGTACAGAACTCAGATACGCAGTATTTT.

This clone was seen a few times. In nucleotides, the CDR3 is TGCGCCAGCAGCGTTGACAGGTCACCCCTCCACTTT. It yields the protein CASSVDRSPLHF. This chain uses TRBV5-1 with TRBJ1-6, with a possible D match to TRBD1 (6 bases). The CDR3 has 12 residues. V dropped 4 bases and J dropped 10 bases, with 9 bases sitting between them. The germline CDR1 and CDR2 sequences are SGHRS and YFSETQ.

This clone has a handful of counts. This chain uses TRBV7-2 with TRBJ1-4; D not certain. CDR1 SGHTA and CDR2 FQGNSA come from the germline V gene. The length of the CDR3 is 13 residues. Trimming removed 3 bases at V and 3 bases at J, with 5 bases between. The CDR3 is CASSLLANEKLFF. For the CDR3, the DNA is TGTGCCAGCAGCTTGTTGGCTAATGAAAAACTGTTTTTT.

This clone was counted only a few times. The J gene is TRBJ1-2, the V gene TRBV4-1; D is uncertain. Germline values: CDR1 MGHRA, CDR2 YSYEKL. This CDR3 has 13 residues. V lost 0 bases and J lost 3, with 5 bases in between. Here the CDR3 reads CASSQEEDYGYTF. Here the CDR3 DNA reads TGCGCCAGCAGCCAAGAGGAGGACTATGGCTACACCTTC.

This chain uses TRBV2 with TRBJ2-3; 7 nucleotides agree with TRBD1. CDR1 is SNHLY and CDR2 is FYNNEI in the germline V gene. The CDR3 is 14 residues long. With V trimmed by 6 bases and J by 2 bases, 5 bases remained unmatched. The CDR3 coding sequence is TGTGCCAGCAGATCAGACAGGGACACAGATACGCAGTATTTT. As protein: CASRSDRDTDTQYF.

The V call is TRBV25-1, the J call TRBJ1-4; D perhaps matches TRBD1 (6 bases). V was clipped by 3 bases and J by 5 bases, with 10 bases between them. The germline V gene encodes CDR1 MGHDK and CDR2 SYGVNS. The CDR3 runs to 14 residues. Here the CDR3 reads CASSDVGGNEKLFF. CDR3 nucleotides: TGTGCCAGCAGTGATGTAGGGGGGAATGAAAAACTGTTTTTT.

The sample holds many counts of this clone. The V call is TRBV10-3, the J call TRBJ2-2; the match to TRBD2 covers 14 bases. Losses at the gene ends were 10 bases for V and 1 base for J; bases not matched to a gene: 11. Germline V gene sequence: CDR1 ENHRY, CDR2 SYGVKD. The CDR3 is 18 residues long. The CDR3 here is CASGSGLAGGLNTGELFF. The CDR3, as DNA: TGTGCCAGCGGATCAGGACTAGCGGGAGGACTGAACACCGGGGAGCTGTTTTTT.

This clone was seen more than once but under ten times. This chain links TRBV25-1 with TRBJ2-2; the D gene is possibly TRBD2 (6 bases). This CDR3 region has 17 residues. Germline CDR1 reads MGHDK; CDR2 reads SYGVNS. Between the trimmed V and J ends, which lost 4 bases and 4 bases, there was a span of 19 bases. CDR3 DNA sequence: TGTGCCAGCAGTGGTAGGCGGGACTCCTGGTCCACCGGGGAGCTGTTTTTT. It translates to CASSGRRDSWSTGELFF. The whole variable domain, remainder taken from reference TRBV25-1 and TRBJ2-2, is EADIYQTPRYLVIGTGKKITLECSQTMGHDKMYWYQQDPGMELHLIHYSYGVNSTEKGDLSSESTVSRIRTEHFPLTLESARPSHTSQYLCASSGRRDSWSTGELFFGEGSRLTVL.